Listed below are T cell receptor beta chains from one sample, sequenced in a study of T cells in localized non-small cell lung cancer. TCRdb keeps only in-frame clones here, not all; method: immunoSEQ multiplex PCR. The sample records about 26,000 clones, 80% to 90% being singletons. Here the sequenced sample was peripheral blood, taken before any cancer treatment. Receptor source: a female donor of 60 years or more with stage II squamous cell lung carcinoma. CDR3s include the opening cysteine and the closing phenylalanine or tryptophan. The order of the fields is D gene, clone size, V gene, J gene, CDR3 DNA, CDR3 protein. The D gene is left open where the match is weak. Clone size is given for some rows only: seen once, a few or many times, or a class if the clone is expanded.

-	-	TRBV4-3	TRBJ2-3	TGCGCCAGCAGCCGAGGCAGAGATACGCAGTATTTT	CASSRGRDTQYF
TRBD1	-	TRBV30	TRBJ1-1	TGTGCCTGGAGTGAGGGGGCGACTGAAGCTTTCTTT	CAWSEGATEAFF
-	-	TRBV6-1	TRBJ1-2	TGTGCCAGCAGTGAAACAGGGAGCTATGGCTACACCTTC	CASSETGSYGYTF
-	-	TRBV30	TRBJ1-2	TGTGCCTGGAGAGCCGGGGGTGGCTACACCTTC	CAWRAGGGYTF
TRBD1	once	TRBV30	TRBJ1-2	TGTGCCTGGAGTGGCCTCACAGGGGGCCATGGCTACACCTTC	CAWSGLTGGHGYTF
-	once	TRBV11-3	TRBJ2-1	TGTGCCAGCAGCTTAGATAACCGGGTTGAGCAGTTCTTC	CASSLDNRVEQFF
-	-	TRBV18	TRBJ1-1	TGTGCCAGCTCACCACCCTCTTCCCTGACCTACACTGAAGCTTTCTTT	CASSPPSSLTYTEAFF
-	-	TRBV4-3	TRBJ1-1	TGCGCCAGCAGCCAAGAGCCTCAGAACACTGAAGCTTTCTTT	CASSQEPQNTEAFF
-	-	TRBV4-1	TRBJ1-3	TGCGCCAGCAGCCAGGAACATAACTCTGGAAACACCATATATTTT	CASSQEHNSGNTIYF
TRBD1	-	TRBV5-6	TRBJ2-7	TGTGCCAGCAGCGTCAGGGGGCGCAGGGGCGAACAGTACTTC	CASSVRGRRGEQYF
-	-	TRBV5-1	TRBJ2-2	TGCGCCAGCAGACAGCGCGTAAACACCGGGGAGCTGTTTTTT	CASRQRVNTGELFF
TRBD1	-	TRBV11-3	TRBJ2-5	TGTGCCAGCAGGGGTACAGGGGAAGAGACCCAGTACTTC	CASRGTGEETQYF
TRBD1	-	TRBV25-1	TRBJ2-7	TGTGCCAGCAGTGTGGAACAGGGGGCCTACGAGCAGTACTTC	CASSVEQGAYEQYF
-	-	TRBV5-5	TRBJ1-1	TGTGCCAGCAGCTTGGAACTGCCGAACACTGAAGCTTTCTTT	CASSLELPNTEAFF
-	-	TRBV6-5	TRBJ1-2	TGTGCCGCCACCGGAGGGTATGGCTACACCTTC	CAATGGYGYTF
TRBD1	-	TRBV4-3	TRBJ1-4	TGCGCCAGCAGCCGCGAACAGGGGTTCAGGGAAAAACTGTTTTTT	CASSREQGFREKLFF
TRBD2	few	TRBV4-2	TRBJ2-1	TGTGCCACCAGAGGGGCTAGCGGGGGCCAAGGAAATGAGCAGTTCTTC	CATRGASGGQGNEQFF
TRBD1	once	TRBV28	TRBJ1-5	TGTGCTAGCATCGGACAGGGAGGCTCTCAGCCCCAGCATTTT	CASIGQGGSQPQHF
-	-	TRBV7-2	TRBJ2-5	TGTGCCAGCAGCTTGGGTGTAGGAGAGACCCAGTACTTC	CASSLGVGETQYF
-	-	TRBV5-1	TRBJ2-5	TGCGCCAGCAGTGGGAAAAGGGGCGAGACCCAGTACTTC	CASSGKRGETQYF
-	-	TRBV9	TRBJ2-4	TGTGCCAGCAGCGCGACAGCCCAAGGAAACATTCAGTACTTC	CASSATAQGNIQYF
-	-	TRBV28	TRBJ1-2	TGTGCCAGCCACCGGGCGGGGCGGGGCTACACCTTC	CASHRAGRGYTF
TRBD1	-	TRBV5-1	TRBJ2-5	TGCGCCAGCAGCTTGGCCGTAGGGGGCCACGAGACCCAGTACTTC	CASSLAVGGHETQYF
-	-	TRBV11-2	TRBJ2-1	TGTGCCAGCAGGGTTACAGGGACGAATGAGCAGTTCTTC	CASRVTGTNEQFF
TRBD2	-	TRBV30	TRBJ2-7	TGTGCCTGGAGTCCGGGACACGGGAAGTCTAGCGGGGCCCACGAGCAGTACTTC	CAWSPGHGKSSGAHEQYF
-	-	TRBV7-2	TRBJ2-2	TGTGCCAGCAGGAAGAGGCGGACAAACACCGGGGAGCTGTTTTTT	CASRKRRTNTGELFF
TRBD2	once	TRBV19	TRBJ2-3	TGTGCCAGTAGGGGACTAGCGGGGGGCACAGATACGCAGTATTTT	CASRGLAGGTDTQYF
-	-	TRBV5-6	TRBJ1-3	TGTGCCAGCAGCCGGACGGACACCATATATTTT	CASSRTDTIYF
TRBD1	-	TRBV28	TRBJ1-2	TGTGCCAGCAGTGAGGGACAGGGATCTAACTATGGCTACACCTTC	CASSEGQGSNYGYTF
-	-	TRBV10-3	TRBJ2-1	TGTGCCATCAGTCGGGACTCCGGGGGCGACAGGGAGTTCTTC	CAISRDSGGDREFF
-	-	TRBV7-7	TRBJ2-7	TGTGCCAGCAGCTTGGGCAGTCCCTACGAGCAGTACTTC	CASSLGSPYEQYF
-	-	TRBV9	TRBJ1-2	TGTGCCAGCAGCGTTCACGATGGGGTTGGCTACACCTTC	CASSVHDGVGYTF
TRBD1	-	TRBV5-4	TRBJ2-3	TGTGCCAGCAGCTTGGGACAGGGGGAAGATACGCAGTATTTT	CASSLGQGEDTQYF
-	-	TRBV20-1	TRBJ2-1	TGCAGTGCTAGTTCAGCCAATGAGCAGTTCTTC	CSASSANEQFF
-	-	TRBV19	TRBJ2-5	TGTGCCAGTAGTACTCAGGCGTTCCAAGAGACCCAGTACTTC	CASSTQAFQETQYF
-	-	TRBV7-2	TRBJ1-2	TGTGCCAGCAGCCCGTCGGGGTCGTATGGCTACACCTTC	CASSPSGSYGYTF
-	once	TRBV18	TRBJ1-1	TGTGCCAGCTCACGGACAGAGAACACTGAAGCTTTCTTT	CASSRTENTEAFF
-	few	TRBV5-1	TRBJ1-5	TGCGCCAGCAGCTTGTTCGGTGATAGCAATCAGCCCCAGCATTTT	CASSLFGDSNQPQHF
-	-	TRBV11-2	TRBJ2-2	TGTGCCAGCAGCTTAAAGGGAACCGGGGAGCTGTTTTTT	CASSLKGTGELFF
-	few	TRBV5-1	TRBJ2-1	TGCGCCAGCAGCTTTAGCGGAGGGACCTACAATGAGCAGTTCTTC	CASSFSGGTYNEQFF
-	-	TRBV15	TRBJ2-1	TGTGCCACCAGCAGAGTTGACGGGAGTAGGGGTAATGAGCAGTTCTTC	CATSRVDGSRGNEQFF
TRBD1	-	TRBV2	TRBJ1-2	TGTGCCAGCAGTGAAGAAGGGACAGGGTATGGCTACACCTTC	CASSEEGTGYGYTF
TRBD1	few	TRBV28	TRBJ1-2	TGTGCCAGCAGTTTGAATGGAGGGGGCAACTATGGCTACACCTTC	CASSLNGGGNYGYTF
-	-	TRBV14	TRBJ1-3	TGTGCCAGCAGCCTCCACCCCGGAAGACGATCCTCTGGAAACACCATATATTTT	CASSLHPGRRSSGNTIYF
TRBD1	-	TRBV6-5	TRBJ2-1	TGTGCCAGCAGTTACAAGGGGACAGGGCTAGCTGAGCAGTTCTTC	CASSYKGTGLAEQFF
TRBD1	once	TRBV30	TRBJ2-2	TGTGCCTGGATCAGGGGGACCGGGGAGCTGTTTTTT	CAWIRGTGELFF
-	-	TRBV4-1	TRBJ2-6	TGCGCCAGCAGCCAAGAGGAGCCAGGACGTCGGTTTGGGGCCAACGTCCTGACTTTC	CASSQEEPGRRFGANVLTF
-	-	TRBV5-1	TRBJ1-5	TGCGCCAGCAGCTTGGATGGAGGAGCCTATAGCAATCAGCCCCAGCATTTT	CASSLDGGAYSNQPQHF
-	-	TRBV7-2	TRBJ1-4	TGTGCCAGCAGCCGCTTCCAGGGGACTAATGAAAAACTGTTTTTT	CASSRFQGTNEKLFF
-	-	TRBV28	TRBJ1-5	TGTGCCAGCAGTTTAATGCGGAGTCAGCCCCAGCATTTT	CASSLMRSQPQHF
TRBD1	-	TRBV28	TRBJ2-5	TGTGCCAGCAGAGGACAGGGGTCATACGGAGAGACCCAGTACTTC	CASRGQGSYGETQYF